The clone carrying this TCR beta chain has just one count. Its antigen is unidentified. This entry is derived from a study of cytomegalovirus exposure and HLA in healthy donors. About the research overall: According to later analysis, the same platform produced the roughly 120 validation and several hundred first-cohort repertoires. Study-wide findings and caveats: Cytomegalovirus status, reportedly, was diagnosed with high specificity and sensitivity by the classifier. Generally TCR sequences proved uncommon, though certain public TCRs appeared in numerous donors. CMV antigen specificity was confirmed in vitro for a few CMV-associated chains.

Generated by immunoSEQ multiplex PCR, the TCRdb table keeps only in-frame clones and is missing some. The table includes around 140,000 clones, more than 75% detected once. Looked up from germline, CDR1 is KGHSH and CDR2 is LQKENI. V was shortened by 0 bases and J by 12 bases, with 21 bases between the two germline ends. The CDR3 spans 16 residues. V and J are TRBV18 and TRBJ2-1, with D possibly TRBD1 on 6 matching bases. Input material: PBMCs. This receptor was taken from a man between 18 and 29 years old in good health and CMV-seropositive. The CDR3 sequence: CASSPPPQQGALGQFF. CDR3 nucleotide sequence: TGTGCCAGCTCACCACCCCCTCAACAGGGCGCCTTGGGGCAGTTCTTC. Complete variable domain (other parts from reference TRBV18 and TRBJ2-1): NAGVMQNPRHLVRRRGQEARLRCSPMKGHSHVYWYRQLPEEGLKFMVYLQKENIIDESGMPKERFSAEFPKEGPSILRIQQVVRGDSAAYFCASSPPPQQGALGQFFGPGTRLTVL.